Presented here are 12 T cell receptor beta chains from one specimen sequenced in a study of T cell responses to AZD1222 COVID-19 vaccine. Sequencing used immunoSEQ multiplex PCR; TCRdb keeps in-frame clones, though not all of them. Of about 140,000 clones listed, about 90% were seen once; the top ten hold over 1.5%. Source: peripheral blood, taken on day 0 of AZD1222 vaccination. The receptors were gathered from an adult in good health.

The V and J genes are TRBV12-5 and TRBJ2-2, with D unresolved. Trimming cost V 5 bases and J 4 bases, with 5 bases left between them. CDR1 is LGHNT, CDR2 FRNRAP, per germline. The CDR3 contains 12 residues. The CDR3 DNA follows: TGTGCTAGTGGTCTCATCACCGGGGAGCTGTTTTTT. Amino acids: CASGLITGELFF.

This clone has a handful of counts. The rearrangement joins TRBV12-5 to TRBJ1-1, with TRBD1 as a possible D gene (5 bases). The CDR3 extends over 13 amino acids. The V gene's germline CDR1 is LGHNT and CDR2 FRNRAP. The V gene lost 7 bases and the J gene lost 8 bases, with 17 bases spanning the gap. CDR3 sequence reads: CASDTSGTVEAFF. As DNA, the CDR3 is TGTGCTAGTGATACCTCGGGGACGGTGGAAGCTTTCTTT.

This clone was seen more than once but under ten times. The chain recombines TRBV6-5 with TRBJ1-1; TRBD1 might be the D (6 bases). The CDR3 is made up of 13 amino acids. Germline V CDR1 and CDR2: MNHEY, SVGAGI. V was shortened by 7 bases and J by 11 bases, with 20 bases between the two germline ends. The CDR3: CASTNSQGLGAFF. The CDR3 region has the DNA TGTGCCAGCACCAACTCCCAGGGGCTAGGGGCTTTCTTT.

The chain combines TRBV27 with TRBJ1-5; D is unclear. Deletions cut 0 bases from V and 7 bases from J, with 10 bases between. The CDR3 covers 14 residues. Looked up from germline, CDR1 is MNHEY and CDR2 is SMNVEV (reference sequence). CDR3 residues: CASSLSRYGQPQHF. For the CDR3, the DNA is TGTGCCAGCAGTTTATCAAGATATGGGCAGCCCCAGCATTTT.

This clone has a handful of counts. V and J are TRBV3-1 (or the pseudogene TRBV3-2) and TRBJ1-3; D gene ambiguous. The germline V gene has CDR1 LGHDT and CDR2 YNNKEL (reference sequence). V lost 8 bases to trimming and J lost 4 bases, with 12 bases between them. The CDR3 length is 13 residues. Written as DNA, the CDR3 is TGTGCCAGCGCGAGTGCGGGGGGAAACACCATATATTTT. Translating it yields CASASAGGNTIYF.

The CDR3 DNA reads as TGTGCCAGCAGCCAAGATCCGACAGGGGGTACTAGCCATGAGCAGTTCTTC. This codes for CASSQDPTGGTSHEQFF. V is TRBV3-1 (or the pseudogene TRBV3-2) and J is TRBJ2-1; 9 bases fit TRBD1. Trimming removed 0 bases from V and 8 bases from J; junction bases left unmatched: 11. Germline V gene sequence: CDR1 LGHDT, CDR2 YNNKEL (reference sequence). The CDR3 loop spans 17 amino acids.

Here the CDR3 reads CASTPYAPQGRWTDTQYF. CDR3 nucleotide sequence: TGTGCCAGTACACCATACGCCCCCCAGGGCAGATGGACAGATACGCAGTATTTT. The J gene is TRBJ2-3, the V gene TRBV19; perhaps TRBD1 as D (5 bases). CDR1 and CDR2 from the germline V gene are LNHDA and SQIVND (reference sequence). The CDR3 has 18 amino acids. Between the trimmed V and J ends, which lost 7 bases and 3 bases, there was a span of 26 bases.

This chain links TRBV19 with TRBJ2-1; 8 nucleotides line up with TRBD1. V trimming: 6 bases; J trimming: 10 bases; junction bases outside the gene matches: 8. The CDR3 extends over 13 amino acids. In germline, CDR1 is LNHDA, CDR2 SQIVND (reference sequence). The CDR3 loop is CASSHGQGGEQFF. As DNA, the CDR3 is TGTGCCAGTAGCCACGGACAGGGTGGGGAGCAGTTCTTC. Variable domain in full (rest from reference TRBV19 and TRBJ2-1): DGGITQSPKYLFRKEGQNVTLSCEQNLNHDAMYWYRQDPGQGLRLIYYSQIVNDFQKGDIAEGYSVSREKKESFPLTVTSAQKNPTAFYLCASSHGQGGEQFFGPGTRLTVL.

The V and J genes are TRBV5-1 and TRBJ1-2; D might be TRBD1 (5 bases). The V end lost 1 base, the J end lost 4 bases, and 14 bases lay between the germline ends. Germline V gene sequence: CDR1 SGHRS, CDR2 YFSETQ. The CDR3 is 15 amino acids. The CDR3 DNA reads TGCGCCAGCAGCTTGAATAGGGGACGTGGCTATGGCTACACCTTC. Amino acid sequence: CASSLNRGRGYGYTF. Combining the CDR3 with reference TRBV5-1 and TRBJ1-2 gives the whole variable domain KAGVTQTPRYLIKTRGQQVTLSCSPISGHRSVSWYQQTPGQGLQFLFEYFSETQRNKGNFPGRFSGRQFSNSRSEMNVSTLELGDSALYLCASSLNRGRGYGYTFGSGTRLTVV.

DNA of the CDR3: TGTGCCAGCAGCTTGTTTGGTAGCGGAAGCTCCTACAATGAGCAGTTCTTC. It translates to CASSLFGSGSSYNEQFF. The chain joins TRBV11-2 to TRBJ2-1, with D maybe TRBD2 (6 bases). V lost 3 bases and J 0 bases, leaving 15 bases between the germline ends. The CDR3 length is 17 residues. Germline CDR1 and CDR2: SGHAT and FQNNGV.

The CDR3 spells CASRRDGANYGYTF. CDR3 nucleotides: TGCGCCAGCAGACGAGACGGAGCTAACTATGGCTACACCTTC. The V gene is TRBV10-2, the J gene TRBJ1-2; D not resolved. The germline V gene encodes CDR1 WSHSY and CDR2 SAAADI. Between the trimmed V and J ends, which lost 6 bases and 0 bases, there was a span of 11 bases. The CDR3 covers 14 residues.

The genes are TRBV7-8 and TRBJ1-4; 7 bases fit TRBD1. The germline gives CDR1 SGHVS, CDR2 FQNEAQ. J was trimmed by 7 bases and V by 2 bases; bases with no gene match: 7. The CDR3 consists of 15 residues. The CDR3 spells CASSLPTGFGEKLFF. The CDR3 DNA sequence: TGTGCCAGCAGCTTACCGACAGGGTTCGGTGAAAAACTGTTTTTT.